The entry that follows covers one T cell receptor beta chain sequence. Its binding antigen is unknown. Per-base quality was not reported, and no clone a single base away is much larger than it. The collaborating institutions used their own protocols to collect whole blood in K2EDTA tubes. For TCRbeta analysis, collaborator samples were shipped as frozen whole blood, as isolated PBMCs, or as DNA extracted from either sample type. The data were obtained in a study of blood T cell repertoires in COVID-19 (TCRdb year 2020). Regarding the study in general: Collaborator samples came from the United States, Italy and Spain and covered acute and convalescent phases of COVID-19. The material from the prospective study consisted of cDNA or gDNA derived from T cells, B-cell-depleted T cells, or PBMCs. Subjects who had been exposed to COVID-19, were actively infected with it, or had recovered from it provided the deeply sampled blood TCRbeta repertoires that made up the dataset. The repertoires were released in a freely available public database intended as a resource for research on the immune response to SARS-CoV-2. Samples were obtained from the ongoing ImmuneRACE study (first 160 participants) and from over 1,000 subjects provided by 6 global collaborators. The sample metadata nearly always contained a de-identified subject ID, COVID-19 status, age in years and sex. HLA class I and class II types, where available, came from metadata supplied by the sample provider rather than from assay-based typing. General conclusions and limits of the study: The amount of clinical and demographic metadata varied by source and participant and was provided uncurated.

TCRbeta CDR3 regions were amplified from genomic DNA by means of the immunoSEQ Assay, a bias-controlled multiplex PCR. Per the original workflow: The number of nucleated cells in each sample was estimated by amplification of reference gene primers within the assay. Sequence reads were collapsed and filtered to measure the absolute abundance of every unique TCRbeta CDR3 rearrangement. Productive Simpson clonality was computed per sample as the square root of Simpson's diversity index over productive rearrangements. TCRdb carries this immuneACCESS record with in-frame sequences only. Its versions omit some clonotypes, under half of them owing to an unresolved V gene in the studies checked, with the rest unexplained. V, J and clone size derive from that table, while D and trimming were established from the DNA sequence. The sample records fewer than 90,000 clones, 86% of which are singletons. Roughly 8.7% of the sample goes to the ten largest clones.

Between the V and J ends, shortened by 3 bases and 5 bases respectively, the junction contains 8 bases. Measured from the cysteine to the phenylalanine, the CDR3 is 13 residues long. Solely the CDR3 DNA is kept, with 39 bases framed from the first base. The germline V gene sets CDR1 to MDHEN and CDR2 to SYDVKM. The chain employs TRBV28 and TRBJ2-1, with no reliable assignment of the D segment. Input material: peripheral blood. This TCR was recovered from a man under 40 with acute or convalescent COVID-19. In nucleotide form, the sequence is TGTGCCAGCAGTTTGCGGCCCAACAATGAGCAGTTCTTC. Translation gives CASSLRPNNEQFF.